This T cell receptor (beta chain) derives from a study of Tregs in tolerant kidney transplant recipients. Study findings and constraints: Expanding Tregs on activated donor B cells appeared to best identify donor-specific TCRbeta clones. The small number of patients limits these findings pending further validation.

Assay: immunoSEQ multiplex PCR; the TCRdb copy retains only in-frame clones and omits some. The sample holds about 4,800 clones; over 35% are singletons and the top ten take 5% to 7.5%. CDR3 length: 15 amino acids. Germline CDR1 is SGHNT and CDR2 is YYREEE (reference sequence). Trimming took 4 bases from V and 3 from J, leaving 17 bases between them. This clone was counted a few times. As yet, its antigen is unknown. The sequence came from a human donor in good health. Sequencing was performed on CD8+ T cells from blood cultured with allogeneic cells. This chain connects TRBV5-4 to TRBJ2-7; weak D call: TRBD2 (5 bases). The CDR3 spells CASSQALGRGYEQYF. The CDR3 nucleotides are TGTGCCAGCAGCCAAGCCCTTGGACGGGGCTACGAGCAGTACTTC.